The clone carrying this T cell receptor beta chain was recorded many times. The data were taken from a study of T cells in Graves' hyperthyroidism and ophthalmopathy. Germline V gene lookup returns CDR1 SGHAT and CDR2 FQNNGV. V lost 5 bases and J lost 5, with 12 bases in between. The CDR3 loop spans 13 amino acids. Amplified TCR beta CDR3 regions derived from RNA transcripts. HTBI primers drove first-round RT-PCR of the TCR CDR3. Each CDR3 protein is one row after TCRdb ran MiXCR on the multiplex PCR reads. Seen here are about 270,000 distinct CDR3 sequences, 20% to 25% observed once, and the top ten hold about 60%. Together with thyroid ultrasound, orbital computed tomography, serum thyroxine and TRAb, clinical symptoms were used for diagnoses.

This chain joins TRBV11-2 and TRBJ2-5, with D tentatively TRBD2 (5 bases). Sequenced sample: blood. The source of this sequence is a young man with Graves' ophthalmopathy. Here the CDR3 DNA reads TGTGCCAGCAGCCCGAGGGTATCGGAGACCCAGTACTTC. Protein: CASSPRVSETQYF.